A selection of T cell receptor beta chains follows, all from one sample in a study of radiation and T cells in renal cell carcinoma. Produced via immunoSEQ multiplex PCR; TCRdb's table is partial and in-frame only. The sample yields roughly 150,000 clones, roughly 89% seen once. Here the sequenced sample was blood, taken from a patient whose treatment included radiotherapy and nephrectomy. Receptors were obtained from a woman aged 50 to 65 with renal cell carcinoma. Both conserved end residues are part of each CDR3. Each record gives: D gene, V gene, clone size, J gene, CDR3 protein, CDR3 DNA. A D gene is named only where the DNA matches it firmly. Some rows mark clone size as missing; the rest say once, few, many or name a class of expanded clone.

.	TRBV5-1	.	TRBJ2-5	CASSLIQIQETQYF	TGCGCCAGCAGCTTGATACAGATCCAAGAGACCCAGTACTTC
.	TRBV5-5	.	TRBJ1-2	CASSWENYGYTF	TGTGCCAGCAGCTGGGAAAACTATGGCTACACCTTC
.	TRBV6-5	.	TRBJ1-5	CASSYLPVSNQPQHF	TGTGCCAGCAGTTACTTGCCCGTTAGCAATCAGCCCCAGCATTTT
TRBD2	TRBV5-1	.	TRBJ2-1	CASSSGLADGNEQFF	TGCGCCAGCAGCTCGGGACTAGCGGACGGGAATGAGCAGTTCTTC
.	TRBV2	.	TRBJ1-5	CASREGSNQPQHF	TGTGCCAGCAGAGAGGGGAGCAATCAGCCCCAGCATTTT
.	TRBV15	once	TRBJ1-4	CATSRDGQPNEKLFF	TGTGCCACCAGCAGAGATGGACAGCCAAATGAAAAACTGTTTTTT
.	TRBV6-1	.	TRBJ2-2	CASSEAWVSTGELFF	TGTGCCAGCAGTGAAGCGTGGGTGTCCACCGGGGAGCTGTTTTTT
.	TRBV9	.	TRBJ2-3	CASSALATDTQYF	TGTGCCAGCAGCGCGCTAGCTACAGATACGCAGTATTTT
.	TRBV9	.	TRBJ2-2	CASSGLAVAGELFF	TGTGCCAGCAGCGGCTTAGCGGTGGCCGGGGAGCTGTTTTTT
TRBD1	TRBV11-2	.	TRBJ1-2	CASSLDRDRGFTF	TGTGCCAGCAGCTTAGACCGGGACAGGGGTTTCACCTTC
TRBD2	TRBV5-1	.	TRBJ2-2	CASSRGLAGAGELFF	TGCGCCAGCAGCCGTGGACTAGCGGGAGCCGGGGAGCTGTTTTTT
.	TRBV18	once	TRBJ2-1	CASSPEDPLYNEQFF	TGTGCCAGCTCACCAGAGGACCCTCTTTACAATGAGCAGTTCTTC
TRBD1	TRBV7-2	.	TRBJ2-3	CASSLRTGKIDTQYF	TGTGCCAGCAGCTTAAGGACAGGGAAAATTGATACGCAGTATTTT
TRBD1	TRBV6-5	.	TRBJ1-2	CASSLQGAGYGYTF	TGTGCCAGCAGCCTACAGGGGGCGGGCTATGGCTACACCTTC
.	TRBV5-1	.	TRBJ1-6	CASSLALSRYSPLHF	TGCGCCAGCAGCTTGGCCTTGAGTAGATATTCACCCCTCCACTTT
.	TRBV9	.	TRBJ1-1	CASSVGQSNTEAFF	TGTGCCAGCAGCGTAGGGCAGTCGAACACTGAAGCTTTCTTT
TRBD1	TRBV19	.	TRBJ1-2	CASSRGQGSATSYGYTF	TGTGCCAGTAGTAGGGGACAGGGGAGCGCAACCTCATATGGCTACACCTTC
TRBD1	TRBV11-2	.	TRBJ1-2	CASSSPTGAQGYTF	TGTGCCAGCAGCTCGCCGACAGGGGCGCAGGGCTACACCTTC
TRBD2	TRBV2	once	TRBJ2-5	CASSPPGLAGKETQYF	TGTGCCAGCAGTCCTCCGGGACTAGCGGGGAAAGAGACCCAGTACTTC
.	TRBV29-1	.	TRBJ2-2	CSVVESTGELFF	TGCAGCGTTGTCGAGTCCACCGGGGAGCTGTTTTTT
.	TRBV19	.	TRBJ2-3	CASSRGSSPDTQYF	TGTGCCAGTAGTCGAGGTTCTTCTCCAGATACGCAGTATTTT
.	TRBV5-4	once	TRBJ2-7	CASSPRLTSRSYEQYF	TGTGCCAGCAGCCCCCGGCTCACCTCACGGTCCTACGAGCAGTACTTC
.	TRBV4-1	.	TRBJ1-6	CASSHGRGRAVNSPLHF	TGCGCCAGCAGCCATGGGCGCGGAAGGGCAGTAAATTCACCCCTCCACTTT
.	TRBV11-3	.	TRBJ2-1	CASSLARGRNEQFF	TGTGCCAGCAGCTTGGCCAGGGGAAGAAATGAGCAGTTCTTC
TRBD1	TRBV10-3	.	TRBJ2-7	CAISESTGGYEQYF	TGTGCCATCAGTGAGTCTACAGGGGGCTACGAGCAGTACTTC
.	TRBV4-1	.	TRBJ1-2	CASSQAIDRNYGYTF	TGCGCCAGCAGCCAAGCCATCGACAGGAACTATGGCTACACCTTC
.	TRBV4-1	.	TRBJ2-6	CASSPGYGANVLTF	TGCGCCAGCAGCCCAGGGTACGGGGCCAACGTCCTGACTTTC